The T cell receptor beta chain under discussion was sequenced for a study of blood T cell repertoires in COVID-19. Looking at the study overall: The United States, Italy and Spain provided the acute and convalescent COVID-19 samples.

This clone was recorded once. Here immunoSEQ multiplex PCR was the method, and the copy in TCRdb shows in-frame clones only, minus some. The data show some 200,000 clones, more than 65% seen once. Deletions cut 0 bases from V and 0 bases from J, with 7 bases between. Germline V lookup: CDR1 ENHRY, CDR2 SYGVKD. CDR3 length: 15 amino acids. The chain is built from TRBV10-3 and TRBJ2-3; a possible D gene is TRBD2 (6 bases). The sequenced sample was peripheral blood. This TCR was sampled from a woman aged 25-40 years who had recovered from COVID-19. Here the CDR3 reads CAISESGSSTDTQYF. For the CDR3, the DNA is TGTGCCATCAGTGAGTCCGGGAGCAGCACAGATACGCAGTATTTT.